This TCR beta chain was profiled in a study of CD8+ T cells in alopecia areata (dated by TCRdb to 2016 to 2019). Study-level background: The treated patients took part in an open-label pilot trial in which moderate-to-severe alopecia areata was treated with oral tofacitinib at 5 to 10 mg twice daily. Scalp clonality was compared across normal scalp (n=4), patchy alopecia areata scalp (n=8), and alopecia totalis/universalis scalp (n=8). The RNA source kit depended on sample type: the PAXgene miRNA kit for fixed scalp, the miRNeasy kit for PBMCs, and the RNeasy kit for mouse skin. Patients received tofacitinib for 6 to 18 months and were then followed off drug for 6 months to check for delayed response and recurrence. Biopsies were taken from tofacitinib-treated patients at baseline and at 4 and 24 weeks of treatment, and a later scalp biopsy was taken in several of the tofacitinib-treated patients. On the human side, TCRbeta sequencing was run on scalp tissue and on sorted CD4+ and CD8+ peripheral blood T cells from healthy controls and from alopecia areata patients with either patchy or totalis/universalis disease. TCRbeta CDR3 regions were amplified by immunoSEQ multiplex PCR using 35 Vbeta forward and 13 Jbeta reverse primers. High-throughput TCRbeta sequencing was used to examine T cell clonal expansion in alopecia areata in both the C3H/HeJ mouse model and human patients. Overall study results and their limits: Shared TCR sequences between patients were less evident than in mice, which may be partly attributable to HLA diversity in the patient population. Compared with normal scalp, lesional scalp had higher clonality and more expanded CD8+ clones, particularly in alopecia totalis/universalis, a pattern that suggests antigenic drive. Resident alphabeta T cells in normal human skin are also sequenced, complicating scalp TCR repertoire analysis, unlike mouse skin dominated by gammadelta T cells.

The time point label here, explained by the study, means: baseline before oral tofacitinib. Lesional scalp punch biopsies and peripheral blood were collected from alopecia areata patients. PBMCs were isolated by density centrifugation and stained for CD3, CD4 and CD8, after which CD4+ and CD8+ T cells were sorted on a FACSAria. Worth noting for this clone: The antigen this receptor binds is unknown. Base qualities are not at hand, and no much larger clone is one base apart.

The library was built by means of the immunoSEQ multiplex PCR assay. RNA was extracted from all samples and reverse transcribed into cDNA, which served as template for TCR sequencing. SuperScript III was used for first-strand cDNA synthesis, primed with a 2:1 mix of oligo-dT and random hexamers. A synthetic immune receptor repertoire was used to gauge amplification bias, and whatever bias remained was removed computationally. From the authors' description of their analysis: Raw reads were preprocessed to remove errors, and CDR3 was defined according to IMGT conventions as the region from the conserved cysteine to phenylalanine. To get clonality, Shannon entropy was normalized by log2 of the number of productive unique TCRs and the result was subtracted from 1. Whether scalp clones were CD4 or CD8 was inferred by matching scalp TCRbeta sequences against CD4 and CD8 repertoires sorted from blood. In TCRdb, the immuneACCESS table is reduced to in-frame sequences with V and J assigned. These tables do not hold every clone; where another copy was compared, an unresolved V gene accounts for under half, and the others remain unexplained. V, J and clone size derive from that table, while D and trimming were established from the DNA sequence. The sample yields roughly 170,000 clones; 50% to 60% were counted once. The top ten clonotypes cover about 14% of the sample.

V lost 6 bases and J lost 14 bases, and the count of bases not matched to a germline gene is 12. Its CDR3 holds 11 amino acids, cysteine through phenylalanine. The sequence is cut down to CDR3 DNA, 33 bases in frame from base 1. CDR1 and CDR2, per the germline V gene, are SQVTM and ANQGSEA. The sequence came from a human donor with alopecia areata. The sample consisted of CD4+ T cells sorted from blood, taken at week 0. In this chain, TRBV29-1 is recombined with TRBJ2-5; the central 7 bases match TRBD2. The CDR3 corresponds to CSVSRDYQLYF. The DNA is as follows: TGCAGCGTAAGCCGGGACTACCAATTATACTTC.